This T cell receptor beta chain was found in a study of shared clonotypes between healthy human individuals. Sequencing was performed with immunoSEQ multiplex PCR; in TCRdb, only in-frame clones are kept and a portion is missing. This table holds approximately 1,500,000 clones, 95% to 99% found once. Every one of the donors was a Caucasian adult that lived in Nashville, Tennessee. There are 16 residues in the CDR3. Germline CDR1 LNHNV, CDR2 YYDKDF (reference sequence). J was trimmed by 8 bases and V by 1 base; bases with no gene match: 10. The receptor comes from a man aged 30 to 39 in good health. Sequenced sample: naive CD4+ T cells sorted from blood. Specified subset: CD45RA+ positively selected. This sequence joins TRBV15 and TRBJ2-1, with 8 bases matching TRBD1. The CDR3 region is CATSRVERTGRYEQFF. DNA for the CDR3: TGTGCCACCAGCAGAGTCGAGAGGACAGGGAGGTATGAGCAGTTCTTC.